The clone carrying this T cell receptor beta chain was seen only once. Its specificity is not known. Researchers ran the PCR with 60 Vbeta and 13 Jbeta primers. Generated by immunoSEQ multiplex PCR, the TCRdb table keeps only in-frame clones and is missing some. The top ten hold less than 6% of the sample, which has approximately 79,000 clones, around 78% seen once. These data are taken from a study of cytomegalovirus exposure and HLA in healthy donors. Everyone who donated was a healthy bone marrow donor. Study-wide results and caveats: Presence/absence analyses treated sequencing depth as roughly uniform across donors. Segments of the TCR beta V type were, in most cases, productive about 87% or about 30% of the time in an earlier analysis.

Deletions cut 1 base from V and 9 bases from J, with 9 bases between. Germline V gene lookup returns CDR1 GTSNPN and CDR2 SVGIG (reference sequence). The CDR3 is 11 amino acids. The gene calls are TRBV30 and TRBJ1-2, with D hard to call. Sequencing was performed on PBMCs. The receptor's source is a male donor in good health and CMV-seropositive. The CDR3 DNA sequence: TGTGCCTGGAGTGGCACAATTAGCTACACCTTC. Amino acids: CAWSGTISYTF.